In its sample, the clone carrying this T cell receptor beta chain was seen a few times. Study processing details: Reference gene primer amplification in the assay estimated nucleated cell counts. Here immunoSEQ multiplex PCR was the method, and the copy in TCRdb shows in-frame clones only, minus some. The V and J calls and clone size are taken from that table; D and trimming were inferred from the DNA. The sample contains around 200,000 clones, 86% of which appear only once. This CDR3 has 15 amino acids. V shed 4 bases and J shed 7 bases, with 20 bases lying between them. From germline, CDR1 is SGHKS and CDR2 YYEKEE (reference sequence). The sample belongs to a study of blood T cell repertoires in COVID-19. About the study: Sites in the United States, Italy and Spain provided acute and convalescent COVID-19 samples. T cells, B-cell-depleted T cells, or PBMCs provided the cDNA or gDNA that served as material.

The rearrangement links TRBV5-5 to TRBJ1-2; weak D call: TRBD1 (6 bases). Material for sequencing was peripheral blood. The receptor was derived from a man in his 70s with active or convalescent COVID-19. The CDR3 DNA reads TGTGCCAGCAGCGCCTTGGGCTTGACAGGAGCTGGCTACACCTTC. This codes for CASSALGLTGAGYTF.